This T cell receptor beta chain was identified in a study of blood T cell repertoires in COVID-19. For the study at large: Spain, Italy and the United States supplied samples that represented acute and convalescent COVID-19. T cells, B-cell-depleted T cells, or PBMCs supplied cDNA or gDNA.

V gave up 5 bases and J gave up 0 bases, with 11 bases separating them. This CDR3 spans 15 amino acids. In germline, CDR1 is MNHEY, CDR2 SVGAGI. Source study methods: Counts of nucleated cells, estimated from reference gene primer amplification, were obtained. Data came from immunoSEQ multiplex PCR; TCRdb stores just in-frame clones and leaves some out. The V and J calls and the clone size are those of that table, but D and trimming were determined from the DNA. The table includes over 110,000 clones, 65% to 80% detected once. The source is a woman aged 55-69 years with acute or convalescent COVID-19. Material for sequencing was peripheral blood. This chain connects TRBV6-5 to TRBJ2-4; no clear D. The CDR3 coding sequence is TGTGCCAGCAGTCTTTCAGGTTTAGCCAAAAACATTCAGTACTTC. This encodes CASSLSGLAKNIQYF.